Listed below are T cell receptor beta chains from one sample, sequenced in a study of T cell changes during pregnancy in multiple sclerosis. Some clones are missing from TCRdb's copy, which holds only in-frame ones; the method was immunoSEQ multiplex PCR. The sample includes about 89,000 clones, around 94% of them seen just once. This material consisted of peripheral blood, taken in the third trimester of pregnancy. The receptors derive from a female donor with multiple sclerosis, enrolled in a pregnancy study. CDR3s include the opening cysteine and the closing phenylalanine or tryptophan. Fields, in order: CDR3 DNA, CDR3 protein, CDR3 length, V gene, D gene, clone size, J gene. D genes are given only for firm matches. Clone sizes are given selectively: once, few, many, or a class where the clone is expanded.

CDR3 DNA: TGTGCCAGCACCGGGGGGGGGACTTACGAGCAGTACTTC
CDR3 protein: CASTGGGTYEQYF
CDR3 length: 13
V gene: TRBV2
D gene: TRBD2
clone size: once
J gene: TRBJ2-7

CDR3 DNA: TGTGCCAGCAGTTTACGACTAGCAGCTACCAATGAGCAGTTCTTC
CDR3 protein: CASSLRLAATNEQFF
CDR3 length: 15
V gene: TRBV27
D gene: TRBD2
clone size: NA
J gene: TRBJ2-1

CDR3 DNA: TGTGCCACCAGCAGAGATCGCGGGCGCAGGGAGCAGTTCTTC
CDR3 protein: CATSRDRGRREQFF
CDR3 length: 14
V gene: TRBV15
D gene: NA
clone size: NA
J gene: TRBJ2-1

CDR3 DNA: TGTGCCAGCACAAAAAGGGGGACTAGCGGTAATGAGCAGTTCTTC
CDR3 protein: CASTKRGTSGNEQFF
CDR3 length: 15
V gene: TRBV28
D gene: TRBD2
clone size: NA
J gene: TRBJ2-1

CDR3 DNA: TGTGCCAGCAGGTGGACAGGGGACAATGAGCAGTTCTTC
CDR3 protein: CASRWTGDNEQFF
CDR3 length: 13
V gene: TRBV7-2
D gene: TRBD1
clone size: NA
J gene: TRBJ2-1

CDR3 DNA: TGCGCCAGCAGCCACCGAGGGGGTGTCTCCTACGAGCAGTACTTC
CDR3 protein: CASSHRGGVSYEQYF
CDR3 length: 15
V gene: TRBV5-1
D gene: NA
clone size: NA
J gene: TRBJ2-7

CDR3 DNA: TGTGCCAGCAGTTTGGGGGGACTAGCGGGGGGAAGCTCCTACAATGAGCAGTTCTTC
CDR3 protein: CASSLGGLAGGSSYNEQFF
CDR3 length: 19
V gene: TRBV27
D gene: TRBD2
clone size: NA
J gene: TRBJ2-1

CDR3 DNA: TGTGCTAGTGGTTCGACAGGGGGCCGGGAAAAACTGTTTTTT
CDR3 protein: CASGSTGGREKLFF
CDR3 length: 14
V gene: TRBV12-5
D gene: TRBD1
clone size: NA
J gene: TRBJ1-4

CDR3 DNA: TGTGCCAGCTCACCAGACGGATTAGGAGGGATATTCTTC
CDR3 protein: CASSPDGLGGIFF
CDR3 length: 13
V gene: TRBV18
D gene: NA
clone size: NA
J gene: TRBJ2-1

CDR3 DNA: TGTGCCAGCTTCACCTTTCGTCCGGGAAACTCTGGAAACACCATATATTTT
CDR3 protein: CASFTFRPGNSGNTIYF
CDR3 length: 17
V gene: TRBV18
D gene: NA
clone size: NA
J gene: TRBJ1-3

CDR3 DNA: TGTGCCAGCAGCTTCCCGACAGGGGAGAATGAGCAGTTCTTC
CDR3 protein: CASSFPTGENEQFF
CDR3 length: 14
V gene: TRBV13
D gene: TRBD1
clone size: once
J gene: TRBJ2-1

CDR3 DNA: TGTGCCAGCAGCCATCTAGCGGGACGAACCAACAATGAGCAGTTCTTC
CDR3 protein: CASSHLAGRTNNEQFF
CDR3 length: 16
V gene: TRBV7-9
D gene: TRBD2
clone size: NA
J gene: TRBJ2-1

CDR3 DNA: TGTGCCAGCAGCTTAGGGGGCCCTCCCTACAATGAGCAGTTCTTC
CDR3 protein: CASSLGGPPYNEQFF
CDR3 length: 15
V gene: TRBV7-9
D gene: NA
clone size: NA
J gene: TRBJ2-1

CDR3 DNA: TGTGCCAGCAGCTTATCTAGCGGGAGGACCAAAAACATTCAGTACTTC
CDR3 protein: CASSLSSGRTKNIQYF
CDR3 length: 16
V gene: TRBV7-8
D gene: TRBD2
clone size: NA
J gene: TRBJ2-4

CDR3 DNA: TGTGCCAGCAGCGTTTCGGCTAGCGGATCCTACGAGCAGTACTTC
CDR3 protein: CASSVSASGSYEQYF
CDR3 length: 15
V gene: TRBV9
D gene: TRBD2
clone size: NA
J gene: TRBJ2-7

CDR3 DNA: TGTGCCAGTAGTATCAGGACAGGGGCCAAAAACATTCAGTACTTC
CDR3 protein: CASSIRTGAKNIQYF
CDR3 length: 15
V gene: TRBV19
D gene: TRBD1
clone size: NA
J gene: TRBJ2-4

CDR3 DNA: TGTGCCAGCAGTCCGGGACTAGCGGGACCGGGGGCCTACGAGCAGTACTTC
CDR3 protein: CASSPGLAGPGAYEQYF
CDR3 length: 17
V gene: TRBV7-9
D gene: TRBD2
clone size: NA
J gene: TRBJ2-7

CDR3 DNA: TGCGCCAGCAGCTTCCGGGTCCCAGGGGAGCAGTACTTC
CDR3 protein: CASSFRVPGEQYF
CDR3 length: 13
V gene: TRBV5-1
D gene: NA
clone size: once
J gene: TRBJ2-7

CDR3 DNA: TGTGCCAGCAGCTTCGAGACAGGGTGGGGAAATGGCTACACCTTC
CDR3 protein: CASSFETGWGNGYTF
CDR3 length: 15
V gene: TRBV7-9
D gene: TRBD1
clone size: NA
J gene: TRBJ1-2

CDR3 DNA: TGTGCCATCAGTGGGACAGGGGCAGAGACCCAGTACTTC
CDR3 protein: CAISGTGAETQYF
CDR3 length: 13
V gene: TRBV10-3
D gene: TRBD1
clone size: NA
J gene: TRBJ2-5

CDR3 DNA: TGTGCCAGCAGTAGACAGGGACGAGATACGCAGTATTTT
CDR3 protein: CASSRQGRDTQYF
CDR3 length: 13
V gene: TRBV2
D gene: TRBD1
clone size: NA
J gene: TRBJ2-3

CDR3 DNA: TGTGCCAGCAGCTTAGGGACTAGCGGGAGCTTGGGCACAGATACGCAGTATTTT
CDR3 protein: CASSLGTSGSLGTDTQYF
CDR3 length: 18
V gene: TRBV7-2
D gene: TRBD2
clone size: NA
J gene: TRBJ2-3

CDR3 DNA: TGTGCCAGCAGCTCCTCTAGCGGTCCCAGGGCCTCCGAGCAGTACTTC
CDR3 protein: CASSSSSGPRASEQYF
CDR3 length: 16
V gene: TRBV7-9
D gene: TRBD2
clone size: NA
J gene: TRBJ2-7

CDR3 DNA: TGTGCCAGTACCTATGCTGCGGGCGTACCGAAAGAGCAGTTCTTC
CDR3 protein: CASTYAAGVPKEQFF
CDR3 length: 15
V gene: TRBV19
D gene: NA
clone size: few
J gene: TRBJ2-1

CDR3 DNA: TGTGCCAGCAGCTCCCTAGCGGGGTGGAGCACAGATACGCAGTATTTT
CDR3 protein: CASSSLAGWSTDTQYF
CDR3 length: 16
V gene: TRBV27
D gene: TRBD2
clone size: once
J gene: TRBJ2-3

CDR3 DNA: TGTGCCAGCATCTTAGACAGCCGACGCTCTGGAAACACCATATATTTT
CDR3 protein: CASILDSRRSGNTIYF
CDR3 length: 16
V gene: TRBV28
D gene: NA
clone size: NA
J gene: TRBJ1-3

CDR3 DNA: TGTGCCAGCAGCTTACGGCCGGGAAGCTATGGCTACACCTTC
CDR3 protein: CASSLRPGSYGYTF
CDR3 length: 14
V gene: TRBV11-2
D gene: NA
clone size: NA
J gene: TRBJ1-2

CDR3 DNA: TGTGCCAGCTCTCCTCAGGCACTAGCGGGAGACGAGCAGTACTTC
CDR3 protein: CASSPQALAGDEQYF
CDR3 length: 15
V gene: TRBV18
D gene: TRBD2
clone size: once
J gene: TRBJ2-7

CDR3 DNA: TGTGCCAGCAGTTACTTGCCGGGTTCCTACGAGCAGTACTTC
CDR3 protein: CASSYLPGSYEQYF
CDR3 length: 14
V gene: TRBV6-5
D gene: NA
clone size: NA
J gene: TRBJ2-7

CDR3 DNA: TGTGCCAGCAGCCTGAGGGGACTAGCGGGACCCACAGATACGCAGTATTTT
CDR3 protein: CASSLRGLAGPTDTQYF
CDR3 length: 17
V gene: TRBV5-5
D gene: TRBD2
clone size: once
J gene: TRBJ2-3

CDR3 DNA: TGCGCCAGCAGCTCGGGACAGGGGAATCAGCCCCAGCATTTT
CDR3 protein: CASSSGQGNQPQHF
CDR3 length: 14
V gene: TRBV5-1
D gene: TRBD1
clone size: NA
J gene: TRBJ1-5

CDR3 DNA: TGCGCCAGCAGCCCCCTCGACAGGGCAACTAATGAAAAACTGTTTTTT
CDR3 protein: CASSPLDRATNEKLFF
CDR3 length: 16
V gene: TRBV5-1
D gene: TRBD1
clone size: NA
J gene: TRBJ1-4

CDR3 DNA: TGTGCCAGCAGCCCACAGGGACAGCTCCTAGAAAATGAGCAGTTCTTC
CDR3 protein: CASSPQGQLLENEQFF
CDR3 length: 16
V gene: TRBV7-9
D gene: TRBD1
clone size: NA
J gene: TRBJ2-1

CDR3 DNA: TGCAGCGTTCAGTTGACTTCAACGGGGAGTGGCTACACCTTC
CDR3 protein: CSVQLTSTGSGYTF
CDR3 length: 14
V gene: TRBV29-1
D gene: NA
clone size: NA
J gene: TRBJ1-2

CDR3 DNA: TGTGCCAGCAGCTTAGATACGGTCAGCACAGATACGCAGTATTTT
CDR3 protein: CASSLDTVSTDTQYF
CDR3 length: 15
V gene: TRBV7-9
D gene: NA
clone size: NA
J gene: TRBJ2-3

CDR3 DNA: TGTGCCAGCACCCTTTATGAGCAGTTCTTC
CDR3 protein: CASTLYEQFF
CDR3 length: 10
V gene: TRBV27
D gene: NA
clone size: NA
J gene: TRBJ2-1

CDR3 DNA: TGTGCCAGCTCACCGACTAGCGGGAGAGGGGGTGAGCAGTTCTTC
CDR3 protein: CASSPTSGRGGEQFF
CDR3 length: 15
V gene: TRBV18
D gene: TRBD2
clone size: NA
J gene: TRBJ2-1

CDR3 DNA: TGTGCTAGTGATGGAGGGATGAACACTGAAGCTTTCTTT
CDR3 protein: CASDGGMNTEAFF
CDR3 length: 13
V gene: TRBV12-5
D gene: NA
clone size: NA
J gene: TRBJ1-1

CDR3 DNA: TGTGCCAGCAGTTTGACAGAGAGTTCACCCCTCCACTTT
CDR3 protein: CASSLTESSPLHF
CDR3 length: 13
V gene: TRBV27
D gene: NA
clone size: NA
J gene: TRBJ1-6

CDR3 DNA: TGTGCCAGCAGTTCCTTAAAGACAGGGACTAGCACAGATACGCAGTATTTT
CDR3 protein: CASSSLKTGTSTDTQYF
CDR3 length: 17
V gene: TRBV27
D gene: NA
clone size: once
J gene: TRBJ2-3

CDR3 DNA: TGTGCCAGCAGCACCCGACCGGGACAGGGCAACTACAATGAGCAGTTCTTC
CDR3 protein: CASSTRPGQGNYNEQFF
CDR3 length: 17
V gene: TRBV7-2
D gene: TRBD1
clone size: NA
J gene: TRBJ2-1

CDR3 DNA: TGTGCCAGCAGCCCAGGCGGGGCAGATACGCAGTATTTT
CDR3 protein: CASSPGGADTQYF
CDR3 length: 13
V gene: TRBV28
D gene: NA
clone size: NA
J gene: TRBJ2-3

CDR3 DNA: TGTGCCAGCAAGGGGGAATCCTACAATGAGCAGTTCTTC
CDR3 protein: CASKGESYNEQFF
CDR3 length: 13
V gene: TRBV2
D gene: NA
clone size: NA
J gene: TRBJ2-1

CDR3 DNA: TGCGCCAGCAGCCCGGGACTAGCGGCACAAGAGACCCAGTACTTC
CDR3 protein: CASSPGLAAQETQYF
CDR3 length: 15
V gene: TRBV5-1
D gene: TRBD2
clone size: NA
J gene: TRBJ2-5

CDR3 DNA: TGTGCCAGCAGTGCAGGGCAGGCCTCCTACAATGAGCAGTTCTTC
CDR3 protein: CASSAGQASYNEQFF
CDR3 length: 15
V gene: TRBV2
D gene: NA
clone size: NA
J gene: TRBJ2-1

CDR3 DNA: TGCAGTGCTGAGGACTGGGCTGAAGCTTTCTTT
CDR3 protein: CSAEDWAEAFF
CDR3 length: 11
V gene: TRBV20-1
D gene: NA
clone size: NA
J gene: TRBJ1-1

CDR3 DNA: TGTGCCAGCAGCACCCCAGGGATTCTCTCCTACGAGCAGTACTTC
CDR3 protein: CASSTPGILSYEQYF
CDR3 length: 15
V gene: TRBV5-4
D gene: NA
clone size: NA
J gene: TRBJ2-7

CDR3 DNA: TGTGCCAGTTTATCCAAAGAGAACAACTATGGCTACACCTTC
CDR3 protein: CASLSKENNYGYTF
CDR3 length: 14
V gene: TRBV7-9
D gene: NA
clone size: NA
J gene: TRBJ1-2

CDR3 DNA: TGTGCCAGCAGCTCAGCCACCTACAATGAGCAGTTCTTC
CDR3 protein: CASSSATYNEQFF
CDR3 length: 13
V gene: TRBV7-6
D gene: NA
clone size: NA
J gene: TRBJ2-1

CDR3 DNA: TGCGCCAGCAGCCATGGTAGCGGGAGGGGGGGGGATACGCAGTATTTT
CDR3 protein: CASSHGSGRGGDTQYF
CDR3 length: 16
V gene: TRBV4-3
D gene: TRBD2
clone size: NA
J gene: TRBJ2-3

CDR3 DNA: TGTGCCAGCAGTTTATCGTGGGGACAGGGGGCGTTTAAGGGCTATGGCTACACCTTC
CDR3 protein: CASSLSWGQGAFKGYGYTF
CDR3 length: 19
V gene: TRBV27
D gene: TRBD1
clone size: NA
J gene: TRBJ1-2

CDR3 DNA: TGTGCCACCAGCAGCGGGGGTACGGACTATGGCTACACCTTC
CDR3 protein: CATSSGGTDYGYTF
CDR3 length: 14
V gene: TRBV15
D gene: NA
clone size: NA
J gene: TRBJ1-2

CDR3 DNA: TGCGCCAGCAGGCCGACTAGTCGGGGCCTGTTGGGGAAGAACACCGGGGAGCTGTTTTTT
CDR3 protein: CASRPTSRGLLGKNTGELFF
CDR3 length: 20
V gene: TRBV10-2
D gene: NA
clone size: NA
J gene: TRBJ2-2

CDR3 DNA: TGTGCCAGAAGCTTCCTAGCGCTCTCCTACGAGCAGTACTTC
CDR3 protein: CARSFLALSYEQYF
CDR3 length: 14
V gene: TRBV5-3
D gene: NA
clone size: few
J gene: TRBJ2-7

CDR3 DNA: TGTGCCAGCAGCTCTAGTCTCAGGGTCGAAGGAGAGACCCAGTACTTC
CDR3 protein: CASSSSLRVEGETQYF
CDR3 length: 16
V gene: TRBV5-6
D gene: NA
clone size: NA
J gene: TRBJ2-5

CDR3 DNA: TGTGCCAGCATGAGCGGGAGGGCGAGCACAGATACGCAGTATTTT
CDR3 protein: CASMSGRASTDTQYF
CDR3 length: 15
V gene: TRBV5-6
D gene: TRBD2
clone size: NA
J gene: TRBJ2-3

CDR3 DNA: TGCGCCAGCAGCTCCCCCTCGGGAAAGGCGAACACCGGGGAGCTGTTTTTT
CDR3 protein: CASSSPSGKANTGELFF
CDR3 length: 17
V gene: TRBV5-1
D gene: NA
clone size: NA
J gene: TRBJ2-2

CDR3 DNA: TGCGCCAGCAGCTTGGACACCTCCTACGAGCAGTACTTC
CDR3 protein: CASSLDTSYEQYF
CDR3 length: 13
V gene: TRBV5-1
D gene: NA
clone size: NA
J gene: TRBJ2-7